The 32 T cell receptor beta chains below come from one sample, sequenced in a study of T cell changes during pregnancy in multiple sclerosis. Measured with immunoSEQ multiplex PCR; TCRdb has only the in-frame clones, and not every one. Found here are fewer than 60,000 clones, approximately 92% of them singletons; the top ten hold approximately 1.2%. The material sequenced was peripheral blood, taken after pregnancy. These receptors were taken from a female donor in good health, enrolled as a control in a pregnancy study.

The V and J genes are TRBV28 and TRBJ2-1; 9 bases are shared with TRBD1. The CDR3 is made up of 16 amino acids. J was trimmed by 2 bases and V by 4 bases; bases with no gene match: 6. Germline CDR1 reads MDHEN; CDR2 reads SYDVKM. In DNA form, the CDR3 reads TGTGCCAGCAGTTCCGCGGACAGGGGCACCTACAATGAGCAGTTCTTC. Residues: CASSSADRGTYNEQFF.

This clone was seen once. The chain is built from TRBV30 and TRBJ1-6; 9 nucleotides align to TRBD1. Germline V lookup: CDR1 GTSNPN, CDR2 SVGIG (reference sequence). V lost 4 bases to trimming and J lost 10 bases; unmatched junction nucleotides: 8. This CDR3 is 14 amino acids long. The CDR3 DNA follows: TGTGCCTGGACCACGGGACAGGGTCGGTCACCCCTCCACTTT. Amino acid sequence: CAWTTGQGRSPLHF.

The rearrangement links TRBV19 to TRBJ2-1, with 7 bases matching TRBD1. CDR3 length: 14 residues. The ends lost 4 bases at V and 0 bases at J; junction bases unmatched: 0. Germline CDR1 reads LNHDA; CDR2 reads SQIVND (reference sequence). The CDR3, as DNA: TGTGCCAGTAGTACAGGGGGCTCCTACAATGAGCAGTTCTTC. Translation: CASSTGGSYNEQFF. Using reference TRBV19 and TRBJ2-1 for the parts outside the CDR3, the full variable domain is DGGITQSPKYLFRKEGQNVTLSCEQNLNHDAMYWYRQDPGQGLRLIYYSQIVNDFQKGDIAEGYSVSREKKESFPLTVTSAQKNPTAFYLCASSTGGSYNEQFFGPGTRLTVL.

The CDR3 DNA sequence: TGTGCCAGCAGCCAAATCCAGGGGGTAAACACCATATATTTT. Translated: CASSQIQGVNTIYF. The chain couples TRBV14 to TRBJ1-3; TRBD1 matches 7 bases. This CDR3 spans 14 amino acids. Germline values: CDR1 SGHDN, CDR2 FVKESK. After removal of 2 bases from V and 6 bases from J, the junction contained 4 bases not matched to a gene.

A single count supports this clone. The chain combines TRBV14 with TRBJ1-2; D possibly corresponds to TRBD1 (6 bases). The CDR3 runs to 12 residues. CDR1 is SGHDN and CDR2 is FVKESK in the germline V gene. The V and J ends lost 4 bases and 5 bases respectively, with 8 bases between them. This CDR3 reads CASSPQGYGYTF. CDR3 nucleotides: TGTGCCAGCAGCCCCCAGGGGTATGGCTACACCTTC.

V is TRBV6-4 and J is TRBJ2-3; 11 bases line up with TRBD2. CDR3 size: 16 residues. Germline V gene sequence: CDR1 MRHNA, CDR2 SNTAGT. The V segment lost 2 bases and the J segment 4 bases; nucleotides outside the gene matches: 5. For the CDR3, the DNA is TGTGCCAGCAGTGACGTAGCGGGGGGGCCATCAGATACGCAGTATTTT. It codes for CASSDVAGGPSDTQYF.

V is TRBV11-3 and J is TRBJ1-2; weak D call: TRBD1 (5 bases). The V gene's germline CDR1 is SGHNT and CDR2 YENEEA. The CDR3 sequence is 13 residues long. Trimming cost V 5 bases and J 4 bases, with 11 bases left between them. The CDR3 coding sequence is TGTGCCAGCAGCCTACCCGGGGGCTATGGCTACACCTTC. The encoded protein is CASSLPGGYGYTF.

The chain is built from TRBV19 and TRBJ1-1; D is possibly TRBD1 (5 bases). This CDR3 is 13 amino acids long. The germline CDR1 and CDR2 sequences are LNHDA and SQIVND (reference sequence). The V gene lost 7 bases and the J gene lost 0 bases, with 9 bases spanning the gap. In nucleotides, the CDR3 is TGTGCCAGTAATCGGGGGATGAACACTGAAGCTTTCTTT. Its translation: CASNRGMNTEAFF. The full variable domain, completed using reference TRBV19 and TRBJ1-1, is DGGITQSPKYLFRKEGQNVTLSCEQNLNHDAMYWYRQDPGQGLRLIYYSQIVNDFQKGDIAEGYSVSREKKESFPLTVTSAQKNPTAFYLCASNRGMNTEAFFGQGTRLTVV.

This chain uses TRBV9 with TRBJ1-4; D may be TRBD1 (6 bases). This CDR3 comprises 16 residues. Germline assignment: CDR1 SGDLS and CDR2 YYNGEE. V shed 0 bases and J shed 4 bases, with 13 bases lying between them. The CDR3 DNA is TGTGCCAGCAGCGTAGCGACAGGAAATGGTAATGAAAAACTGTTTTTT. Translated, it gives CASSVATGNGNEKLFF.

The rearrangement joins TRBV5-1 to TRBJ2-5, with TRBD2 matching over 9 bases. Germline CDR1 SGHRS, CDR2 YFSETQ. The CDR3 has 16 amino acids. J gave up 5 bases and V 0 bases, and 8 bases lay outside the gene matches. The CDR3 sequence: CASSLEGRGGRETQYF. CDR3 coding DNA: TGCGCCAGCAGCTTGGAAGGGCGGGGGGGCCGGGAGACCCAGTACTTC.

This clone came up once. The rearrangement uses TRBV6-1 and TRBJ1-6; 8 positions agree with TRBD1. The CDR3 covers 13 residues. Germline lookup yields CDR1 MNHNS and CDR2 SASEGT. J gave up 7 bases and V 10 bases, and 6 bases lay outside the gene matches. This CDR3 is CANRQGSNSPLHF. The CDR3 coding sequence is TGTGCCAACAGACAGGGGTCAAATTCACCCCTCCACTTT.

This clone appeared once. The chain combines TRBV6-5 with TRBJ2-1; a weak D match, TRBD2 (5 bases). Deletions cut 0 bases from V and 3 bases from J, with 12 bases between. Germline loops: CDR1 MNHEY, CDR2 SVGAGI. The CDR3 is 16 residues long. DNA for the CDR3: TGTGCCAGCAGTTACTCGGTTAGCGCGCTCTACAATGAGCAGTTCTTC. It encodes CASSYSVSALYNEQFF.

The chain is built from TRBV6-1 and TRBJ2-1; the D gene is possibly TRBD2 (7 bases). This CDR3 spans 15 amino acids. Trimming removed 3 bases at V and 6 bases at J, with 15 bases between. Germline V gives CDR1 MNHNS, CDR2 SASEGT. CDR3 protein: CASSEGQGGANEQFF. In nucleotides, the CDR3 is TGTGCCAGCAGTGAGGGCCAAGGGGGGGCCAATGAGCAGTTCTTC.

The chain joins TRBV6-1 to TRBJ1-5; 9 bases align to TRBD1. Germline V CDR1 and CDR2: MNHNS, SASEGT. J was trimmed by 7 bases and V by 2 bases; bases with no gene match: 9. This CDR3 has 16 amino acids. For the CDR3, the DNA is TGTGCCAGCAGTGAAAAAACAGGGGGCGCAGGGCAGCCCCAGCATTTT. The encoded protein is CASSEKTGGAGQPQHF.

V is TRBV5-1 and J is TRBJ2-7; TRBD1 aligns across 11 bases. In germline, CDR1 is SGHRS, CDR2 YFSETQ. The CDR3 is 15 amino acids. J was trimmed by 6 bases and V by 5 bases; bases with no gene match: 10. The CDR3 DNA sequence: TGCGCCAGCAGAGCCACAGGGGGACAGGGGGGCGAGCAGTACTTC. It specifies CASRATGGQGGEQYF.

The rearrangement uses TRBV10-2 and TRBJ1-4; no clear D. The CDR3 extends over 12 amino acids. Between the trimmed V and J ends, which lost 0 bases and 13 bases, there was a span of 9 bases. Germline lookup yields CDR1 WSHSY and CDR2 SAAADI. The CDR3 region has the DNA TGCGCCAGCAGTGAGTCATTATCAGGACTGTTTTTT. It yields the protein CASSESLSGLFF.

V is TRBV30 and J is TRBJ1-2; perhaps TRBD1 as D (5 bases). V was pared by 0 bases and J by 6 bases, with 14 bases between. Germline V gene lookup returns CDR1 GTSNPN and CDR2 SVGIG (reference sequence). The CDR3 extends over 14 amino acids. In nucleotides, the CDR3 is TGTGCCTGGAGTGTTGGGTCAGGGTCGGATGGCTACACCTTC. Residues: CAWSVGSGSDGYTF.

The V and J genes are TRBV19 and TRBJ1-5, with 11 bases lining up with TRBD1. Germline V gives CDR1 LNHDA, CDR2 SQIVND (reference sequence). After removal of 9 bases from V and 4 bases from J, the junction contained 5 bases not matched to a gene. CDR3 size: 14 residues. CDR3 nucleotides: TGTGCCAGCACCGGGACAGGGGGTAATCAGCCCCAGCATTTT. Its translation: CASTGTGGNQPQHF.

This chain joins TRBV7-2 and TRBJ2-1, with D maybe TRBD2 (5 bases). The V gene lost 5 bases and the J gene lost 0 bases, with 11 bases spanning the gap. Looked up from germline, CDR1 is SGHTA and CDR2 is FQGNSA. This CDR3 has 15 amino acids. The chain's CDR3 is CASSRGQSSYNEQFF. The CDR3 DNA follows: TGTGCCAGCAGCCGCGGGCAGAGCTCCTACAATGAGCAGTTCTTC.

The chain is built from TRBV7-2 and TRBJ2-3; D not certain. This CDR3 region has 13 residues. Looked up from germline, CDR1 is SGHTA and CDR2 is FQGNSA. The V end was cut by 3 bases, the J end by 7 bases, with 11 bases between. The CDR3 sequence is CASSFQDYNTQYF. CDR3 nucleotide sequence: TGTGCCAGCAGCTTCCAGGATTACAATACGCAGTATTTT.

CDR3 DNA sequence: TGTGCCAGCAGCTACCTAGCGGGAGGAGAGACCCAGTACTTC. It codes for CASSYLAGGETQYF. The rearrangement uses TRBV7-2 and TRBJ2-5; TRBD2 matches at 11 bases. J gave up 4 bases and V 4 bases, and 2 bases lay outside the gene matches. Per germline, CDR1 SGHTA and CDR2 FQGNSA. The length of the CDR3 is 14 residues.

The genes are TRBV7-2 and TRBJ1-2; no definite D call. The CDR3 is 15 residues long. Trimming took off 1 base at V and 4 bases at J, with 13 bases between the two ends. Germline CDR1 reads SGHTA; CDR2 reads FQGNSA. The DNA of the CDR3 is TGTGCCAGCAGCTTAGGGTCCTCGGTTCGCTATGGCTACACCTTC. Translation: CASSLGSSVRYGYTF. The full variable domain, its missing parts supplied by reference TRBV7-2 and TRBJ1-2, is GAGVSQSPSNKVTEKGKDVELRCDPISGHTALYWYRQSLGQGLEFLIYFQGNSAPDKSGLPSDRFSAERTGGSVSTLTIQRTQQEDSAVYLCASSLGSSVRYGYTFGSGTRLTVV.

The chain couples TRBV9 to TRBJ2-3; 13 nucleotides align to TRBD2. V trimming: 4 bases; J trimming: 1 base; junction bases outside the gene matches: 3. The CDR3 totals 16 residues. Germline V gene data show CDR1 as SGDLS and CDR2 as YYNGEE. The CDR3 sequence is CASSPGLAGGTDTQYF. CDR3 sequence (DNA): TGTGCCAGCAGCCCAGGACTAGCGGGGGGCACAGATACGCAGTATTTT.

The J gene is TRBJ2-2, the V gene TRBV7-6, with TRBD2 matching 12 bases. The CDR3 has 19 amino acids. The V gene end was trimmed by 5 bases and the J gene end by 3 bases; junction bases not matched to a gene: 13. CDR1 SGHVS and CDR2 FNYEAQ come from the germline V gene. The CDR3 region is CASSLGLAGTIQDTGELFF. The CDR3 DNA reads as TGTGCCAGCAGCCTTGGACTAGCGGGGACCATCCAGGACACCGGGGAGCTGTTTTTT.

The CDR3 bases are TGCGCCAGCAGCTTTGAGACAGGGGAAGGAAACACCATATATTTT. It yields the protein CASSFETGEGNTIYF. The genes are TRBV5-1 and TRBJ1-3, with 8 bases lining up with TRBD1. There are 15 residues in the CDR3. V lost 2 bases to trimming and J lost 4 bases; unmatched junction nucleotides: 5. Germline loops: CDR1 SGHRS, CDR2 YFSETQ.

This chain connects TRBV7-8 to TRBJ1-2, with TRBD1 identical over 8 bases. Germline V gene data show CDR1 as SGHVS and CDR2 as FQNEAQ. The junction had 8 bases not matched to a gene; V was cut back by 0 bases and J by 8 bases. CDR3 size: 15 residues. The CDR3 region is CASSLAVTGVGGYTF. CDR3 coding DNA: TGTGCCAGCAGCTTAGCTGTGACAGGGGTAGGGGGCTACACCTTC.

The sample holds a few counts of this clone. The chain combines TRBV29-1 with TRBJ1-1, with D perhaps matching TRBD1 (5 bases). Per the germline V gene, CDR1 is SQVTM and CDR2 is ANQGSEA. The CDR3 totals 14 residues. Trimming stripped 2 bases from V and 5 bases from J, with 15 bases between. The CDR3 protein is CSVEPHGGRTEAFF. For the CDR3, the DNA is TGCAGCGTTGAACCTCACGGGGGTCGGACTGAAGCTTTCTTT.

The chain joins TRBV10-3 to TRBJ2-1; 8 nucleotides line up with TRBD2. V trimming: 2 bases; J trimming: 5 bases; junction bases outside the gene matches: 8. CDR3 length equals 16 residues. Germline CDR1 reads ENHRY; CDR2 reads SYGVKD. CDR3 region: CAISEGFAGGDNEQFF. The CDR3 nucleotides are TGTGCCATCAGTGAGGGGTTTGCGGGGGGAGACAATGAGCAGTTCTTC.

The chain employs TRBV5-4 and TRBJ2-1, with 10 positions matching TRBD1. CDR1 is SGHNT and CDR2 is YYREEE in the germline V gene (reference sequence). The CDR3 totals 14 residues. Germline trimming cut 3 bases from V and 8 bases from J; bases unmatched to any gene: 5. In DNA, the CDR3 is TGTGCCAGCAGCTGGGGACAGGGGCGGGATGAGCAGTTCTTC. It specifies CASSWGQGRDEQFF.

The chain is built from TRBV4-1 and TRBJ2-2; 7 nucleotides match TRBD1. Germline CDR1 reads MGHRA; CDR2 reads YSYEKL. The J segment lost 5 bases and the V segment lost 3 bases, leaving 6 bases of the junction unmatched. The CDR3 has 15 residues. The DNA of the CDR3 is TGCGCCAGCAGCCATGATGGACAGGCAACCGGGGAGCTGTTTTTT. This translates into CASSHDGQATGELFF.

CDR3 sequence: CASSISGTVYYGYTF. The CDR3 DNA reads TGCGCCAGCAGCATATCCGGGACAGTCTACTATGGCTACACCTTC. The chain employs TRBV5-1 and TRBJ1-2, with 7 positions matching TRBD1. Trimming cost V 4 bases and J 3 bases; bases outside gene matches: 9. The germline V gene has CDR1 SGHRS and CDR2 YFSETQ. CDR3 length equals 15 residues.

DNA of the CDR3: TGTGCCAGTACCTCATCAGCGGGAGGGCCGAAGGAGCAGTACTTC. Translated, it gives CASTSSAGGPKEQYF. V gene TRBV19 combines with J gene TRBJ2-7, with 10 bases aligning to TRBD2. With V trimmed by 7 bases and J by 7 bases, 13 bases remained unmatched. The CDR3 covers 15 residues. Germline CDR1 and CDR2: LNHDA and SQIVND (reference sequence).